The rows below give T cell receptor beta chains drawn from one sample of a study of regulatory T cells in long-lasting Graves disease. Using its own MiXCR run on the multiplex PCR reads, TCRdb lists one record per CDR3 protein. The table includes a few hundred thousand distinct CDR3 sequences, 10% to 15% detected once. These same records also appear under a second study, on T cells in Graves' hyperthyroidism and ophthalmopathy.

This specimen consisted of peripheral blood mononuclear cells (PBMCs), obtained at new diagnosis, from a patient treated with antithyroid drugs. Source of these receptors: a woman aged 18-30 years with Graves disease. The CDR3 runs from the conserved cysteine through the conserved F or W. The D gene is left open where the match is weak. Clone size is shown for a subset of rows, as once, few, many or a class of expanded clone.

v_gene	j_gene	abundance	d_gene	CDR3nt	CDR3aa
TRBV5-5	TRBJ1-2	.	.	TGTGCCAGCAGCCACCAGACAGGTGATAACTATGGCTACACCTTC	CASSHQTGDNYGYTF
TRBV12-3/TRBV12-4	TRBJ2-7	few	TRBD2	TGTGCCAGTAAGGGAGACCTGGGGGAGGGCGAGCAGTACTTC	CASKGDLGEGEQYF
TRBV6-5	TRBJ2-7	.	TRBD2	TGTGCCAGCAGTTATTATGCCCGGCTAGCGGGAAGTTATGAGCAGTACTTC	CASSYYARLAGSYEQYF
TRBV12-3/TRBV12-4	TRBJ2-7	many	TRBD1	TGTGCCAGCAGTTTTAGTATTGGACAGGGGGCCAACGAGCAGTACTTC	CASSFSIGQGANEQYF
TRBV12-3/TRBV12-4	TRBJ2-7	many	TRBD2	TGTGCCAGCAGTTTATCAGGACTAGCGGGAGTTTTTTCCAGCTCCTACGAGCAGTACTTC	CASSLSGLAGVFSSSYEQYF
TRBV7-2	TRBJ2-2	many	.	TGTGCCAGCAGCCCAGTTGAGGGTCCCGGGGAGCTGTTTTTT	CASSPVEGPGELFF
TRBV19	TRBJ1-2	.	TRBD1	TGTGCCAGTAGCACCGGGACAGGGGGTTACGGCTACACCTTC	CASSTGTGGYGYTF
TRBV4-2	TRBJ1-5	many	.	TGTGCCAGCAGCCAAGAACCCGGGGCGCGGGATCAGCCCCAGCATTTT	CASSQEPGARDQPQHF
TRBV7-9	TRBJ1-4	many	TRBD1	TGTGCCAGCAGCCATGACAGGGCGGAAACTAATGAAAAACTGTTTTTT	CASSHDRAETNEKLFF
TRBV28	TRBJ2-7	many	TRBD2	TGTGCCAGCAGTTTCCCCGGAGCGGGAGATTACGAGCAGTACTTC	CASSFPGAGDYEQYF
TRBV28	TRBJ1-3	many	.	TGTGCCAGCAGTTTAGGGGTCTCCTCTGGAAACACCATATATTTT	CASSLGVSSGNTIYF
TRBV6-1	TRBJ1-4	many	.	TGTGCCAGCAGAGATGGGCGGCATGAAAAACTGTTTTTT	CASRDGRHEKLFF
TRBV7-2	TRBJ1-1	many	.	TGTGCCAGCAGCCATCGGAGGGTTGGCACTGAAGCTTTCTTT	CASSHRRVGTEAFF
TRBV7-2	TRBJ2-1	.	TRBD1	TGTGCCAGCAGCTTCACGCCGGGACAGGGGAATGAGCAGTTCTTC	CASSFTPGQGNEQFF
TRBV20-1	TRBJ2-5	.	TRBD2	TGCAGTGCTAGAGGGACTAGCGGGAGGCAAGAGACCCAGTACTTC	CSARGTSGRQETQYF
TRBV2	TRBJ1-4	many	.	TGTGCCAGCAGGAACTACAGGGATAATGAAAAACTGTTTTTT	CASRNYRDNEKLFF
TRBV6-1	TRBJ2-1	.	TRBD2	TGTGCCAGCAGCCAGGGACTAGGGATAAACAATGAGCAGTTCTTC	CASSQGLGINNEQFF
TRBV28	TRBJ2-6	.	.	TGTGCCAGCACCTACCCGGGTCCCGGGGCCAACGTCCTGACTTTC	CASTYPGPGANVLTF
TRBV27	TRBJ1-2	many	TRBD1	TGTGCCAGCAGTTTGGCAGGTTCCCCAGGGGGGTATGGCTACACCTTC	CASSLAGSPGGYGYTF
TRBV20-1	TRBJ1-4	many	.	TGCAGTGCTAGAGCCCCGGTGGGTGAAAAACTGTTTTTT	CSARAPVGEKLFF
TRBV6-5	TRBJ1-1	many	.	TGTGCCAGCAGTTACGATGACACCGACACTGAAGCTTTCTTT	CASSYDDTDTEAFF
TRBV6-1	TRBJ1-2	few	.	TGTGCCAGCAGTGAATCCTTTTTACGAGCTAACTATGGCTACACCTTC	CASSESFLRANYGYTF
TRBV7-3	TRBJ1-1	many	.	TGTGCCAGCAGCGGTTACCAGGGTGCAAACACTGAAGCTTTCTTT	CASSGYQGANTEAFF
TRBV4-3	TRBJ1-2	few	.	TGCGCCAGCAGCCACCCGGGGGCTAACAACTATGGCTACACCTTC	CASSHPGANNYGYTF
TRBV28	TRBJ1-1	many	.	TGTGCCAGCAGTTACAGGGTTCCCACTGAAGCTTTCTTT	CASSYRVPTEAFF
TRBV7-2	TRBJ2-2	many	.	TGTGCCAGCAGTCCCCACACCGGGGAGCTGTTTTTT	CASSPHTGELFF
TRBV6-2/TRBV6-3	TRBJ2-5	many	.	TGTGCCAGCAGTTCTCTCCGGGGTGGAGAGACCCAGTACTTC	CASSSLRGGETQYF
TRBV5-1	TRBJ1-1	many	.	TGCGCCAGCAGCTTGGTAGCGGGGACTGAAGCTTTCTTT	CASSLVAGTEAFF
TRBV15	TRBJ1-1	many	TRBD1	TGTGCCACCAGCAGGGCTCCCCGGGACAGGCTTATGAACACTGAAGCTTTCTTT	CATSRAPRDRLMNTEAFF
TRBV13	TRBJ1-1	.	.	TGTGCCAGCAGCGTACTGACAACGACGGAAGCTTTCTTT	CASSVLTTTEAFF
TRBV7-9	TRBJ2-1	.	.	TGTGCCACGAGGGACGGACCCTACAATGAGCAGTTCTTC	CATRDGPYNEQFF
TRBV7-9	TRBJ2-5	.	TRBD2	TGTGCCAGCAGCTCCCGAGGGACTAGCGGGGTCACAGGACGAGAGACCCAGTACTTC	CASSSRGTSGVTGRETQYF
TRBV7-2	TRBJ2-5	many	.	TGTGCCGGGTCCTCGGTTGGAGCGTCCGAGACCCAGTACTTC	CAGSSVGASETQYF
TRBV6-1	TRBJ2-1	many	.	TGTGCCAGCAGTGAAGATCGGGGCAGGCCCTCTAGGGCGACACTTGAGCAGTTCTTC	CASSEDRGRPSRATLEQFF
TRBV5-1	TRBJ2-5	many	TRBD1	TGCGCCAGCGCAGGGGGACAAGAGACCCAGTACTTC	CASAGGQETQYF
TRBV28	TRBJ1-2	many	.	TGTGTAACCGGACCTGGCTACACCTTC	CVTGPGYTF